These 29 T cell receptor beta chains were all obtained from the same sample, sequenced in a study of blood T cell repertoires in COVID-19. TCRdb's copy holds only in-frame clones and misses some; the assay was immunoSEQ multiplex PCR. This sample has 110,000 to 150,000 clones, with over 75% found just once. The specimen was peripheral blood. The receptor set was obtained from a woman aged 60-75 years with active COVID-19.

The J gene is TRBJ2-1, the V gene TRBV29-1; the D gene is possibly TRBD1 (5 bases). Germline V gives CDR1 SQVTM, CDR2 ANQGSEA. V lost 6 bases, J lost 7 bases, and 25 bases lay in between. The CDR3 runs 16 residues. The CDR3 spells CSVPDRGFPIGNEQFF. DNA of the CDR3: TGCAGCGTCCCAGATAGGGGCTTCCCCATTGGGAATGAGCAGTTCTTC.

The chain couples TRBV3-1 (or the pseudogene TRBV3-2) to TRBJ2-2, with D unclear. Germline CDR1 is LGHDT and CDR2 is YNNKEL (reference sequence). CDR3 length equals 13 residues. Between the trimmed V and J ends, which lost 1 base and 4 bases, there was a span of 4 bases. CDR3 DNA: TGTGCCAGCAGCCAAGTCGGCACCGGGGAGCTGTTTTTT. Translating gives CASSQVGTGELFF.

The chain uses TRBV12-3 or TRBV12-4 and TRBJ1-2, with 8 positions matching TRBD1. This CDR3 contains 12 residues. V was pared by 6 bases and J by 7 bases, with 4 bases of the junction left unmatched. The CDR3 protein is CASRTQGGGYTF. Here the CDR3 DNA reads TGTGCCAGCAGGACACAGGGGGGTGGCTACACCTTC.

The V gene is TRBV18, the J gene TRBJ1-2; TRBD1 agrees at 8 bases. CDR3 size: 16 residues. Trimming removed 3 bases from V and 4 bases from J; junction bases left unmatched: 10. The germline gives CDR1 KGHSH, CDR2 LQKENI. CDR3 sequence reads: CASSPDRGGLSYGYTF. The CDR3 DNA reads as TGTGCCAGCTCACCTGACAGGGGAGGGCTCTCCTATGGCTACACCTTC.

This sequence joins TRBV29-1 and TRBJ2-5, with no clear D. Germline-derived CDR1 and CDR2 are SQVTM and ANQGSEA. The CDR3 sequence is 11 residues long. The V gene lost 8 bases and the J gene lost 4 bases, with 11 bases spanning the gap. CDR3 loop: CSIDQRETQYF. The DNA for the CDR3 is TGCAGCATCGATCAGCGAGAGACCCAGTACTTC.

This chain joins TRBV12-5 and TRBJ2-3; 9 positions agree with TRBD1. The V gene's germline CDR1 is LGHNT and CDR2 FRNRAP. J gave up 2 bases and V 4 bases, and 7 bases lay outside the gene matches. This CDR3 has 16 residues. For the CDR3, the DNA is TGTGCTAGTGGTTCAGGACAGGGGACTTTCACAGATACGCAGTATTTT. This gives the protein CASGSGQGTFTDTQYF.

The rearrangement joins TRBV4-1 to TRBJ2-5; tentatively, D is TRBD1 (6 bases). This CDR3 has 19 residues. CDR1 is MGHRA and CDR2 is YSYEKL in the germline V gene. V was shortened by 4 bases and J by 0 bases, with 24 bases between the two germline ends. The CDR3 DNA reads TGCGCCAGCAGCCCATTGCGATACGCCGGGACACCTAACCAAGAGACCCAGTACTTC. Encoded protein: CASSPLRYAGTPNQETQYF.

V usage is TRBV11-2 and J usage is TRBJ2-5; possibly TRBD1 for D (5 bases). V was shortened by 3 bases and J by 5 bases, with 10 bases between the two germline ends. Germline CDR1 is SGHAT and CDR2 is FQNNGV. This CDR3 region has 13 residues. The CDR3 protein is CASSFGAAETQYF. The CDR3 nucleotides are TGTGCCAGCAGCTTTGGGGCGGCTGAGACCCAGTACTTC.

The V and J genes are TRBV11-2 and TRBJ2-3, with TRBD2 matching over 9 bases. Trimming at V came to 5 bases and at J to 0 bases, leaving 6 bases not matched to a gene. Germline CDR1 is SGHAT and CDR2 is FQNNGV. The CDR3 has 16 residues. The CDR3 DNA reads as TGTGCCAGCAGCCCACTAGCGGGCCTTAGCACAGATACGCAGTATTTT. Protein sequence: CASSPLAGLSTDTQYF.

The V call is TRBV28, the J call TRBJ2-7; tentative D call: TRBD1 (6 bases). CDR1 and CDR2 (germline): MDHEN, SYDVKM. This CDR3 is built from 16 residues. V lost 2 bases and J 2 bases, leaving 16 bases between the germline ends. The CDR3 loop is CASSLSVGQRTYEQYF. CDR3 DNA: TGTGCCAGCAGTTTAAGTGTTGGACAGCGAACCTACGAGCAGTACTTC.

This clone was recorded once. The chain employs TRBV6-5 and TRBJ1-3; TRBD1 is a possible D gene (5 bases). Trimming took 7 bases from V and 0 from J, leaving 7 bases between them. The germline CDR1 and CDR2 sequences are MNHEY and SVGAGI. This CDR3 comprises 13 residues. The CDR3 sequence is CASMGGSGNTIYF. The CDR3 DNA follows: TGTGCCAGCATGGGGGGCTCTGGAAACACCATATATTTT.

V gene TRBV28 combines with J gene TRBJ2-3; D may be TRBD1 (7 bases). This CDR3 is built from 14 residues. The V gene lost 8 bases and the J gene lost 2 bases, with 14 bases spanning the gap. Germline V CDR1 and CDR2: MDHEN, SYDVKM. In DNA form, the CDR3 reads TGTGCCAGCGGGGGGACAGCCTTCACAGATACGCAGTATTTT. Protein sequence: CASGGTAFTDTQYF.

Here the CDR3 reads CATSDSNYRGYSYGYTF. The CDR3 DNA follows: TGTGCCACCAGTGATTCAAACTACAGGGGATACAGCTATGGCTACACCTTC. The genes are TRBV24-1 and TRBJ1-2, with 7 bases that match TRBD1. The CDR3 loop spans 17 amino acids. J lost 4 bases, V lost 2 bases, and 12 bases had no gene match. Looked up from germline, CDR1 is KGHDR and CDR2 is SFDVKD.

The rearrangement links TRBV28 to TRBJ2-7; 9 positions match TRBD1. The germline gives CDR1 MDHEN, CDR2 SYDVKM. The CDR3 extends over 13 amino acids. V gave up 10 bases and J gave up 5 bases; unmatched junction bases: 9. The DNA of the CDR3 is TGTGCCATCGGGCGTGGGGACAGGGACGAGCAGTACTTC. Amino acids: CAIGRGDRDEQYF.

This rearrangement joins TRBV5-4 to TRBJ2-5; 10 bases map to TRBD2. The V gene end was trimmed by 3 bases and the J gene end by 5 bases; junction bases not matched to a gene: 13. The CDR3 has 17 residues. Germline V lookup: CDR1 SGHNT, CDR2 YYREEE (reference sequence). The CDR3 region is CASSWRALAGASETQYF. The CDR3 DNA reads as TGTGCCAGCAGCTGGAGGGCCCTAGCGGGAGCGTCGGAGACCCAGTACTTC.

The rearrangement uses TRBV27 and TRBJ2-7, with 10 bases fitting TRBD1. V lost 2 bases to trimming and J lost 2 bases; unmatched junction nucleotides: 9. CDR1 and CDR2 (germline): MNHEY, SMNVEV (reference sequence). CDR3 length: 17 residues. The CDR3 loop is CASSLGVAGQGTYEQYF. As DNA, the CDR3 is TGTGCCAGCAGTTTAGGAGTGGCGGGACAGGGGACCTACGAGCAGTACTTC.

The chain links TRBV3-1 (or the pseudogene TRBV3-2) to TRBJ2-7; D perhaps matches TRBD2 (6 bases). Germline CDR1 is LGHDT and CDR2 is YNNKEL (reference sequence). The CDR3 sequence is 14 residues long. The V and J ends lost 4 bases and 2 bases respectively, with 12 bases between them. The CDR3 bases are TGTGCCAGCAGCCCCGCGGGGAGCGCCTACGAGCAGTACTTC. This encodes CASSPAGSAYEQYF.

The chain is built from TRBV10-2 and TRBJ1-5; D remains ambiguous. The germline V and J ends were trimmed by 1 base and 3 bases, with 4 bases remaining between them. CDR3 length: 13 residues. Germline loops: CDR1 WSHSY, CDR2 SAAADI. The CDR3 loop reads CASSEYHNQPQHF. CDR3 bases: TGCGCCAGCAGTGAGTATCACAATCAGCCCCAGCATTTT.

This clone was picked up one time. DNA for the CDR3: TGTGCCAGCAGTGGACCGGAGGCTGAAGCTTTCTTT. Encoded protein: CASSGPEAEAFF. This rearrangement joins TRBV9 to TRBJ1-1; D gene uncertain. The CDR3 sequence is 12 residues long. Germline V gene data show CDR1 as SGDLS and CDR2 as YYNGEE. V was clipped by 5 bases and J by 6 bases, with 11 bases between them.

The J gene is TRBJ2-3, the V gene TRBV4-1; TRBD2 matches 7 bases. The CDR3 contains 15 residues. Germline-derived CDR1 and CDR2 are MGHRA and YSYEKL. The ends lost 0 bases at V and 3 bases at J; junction bases unmatched: 3. CDR3 in DNA: TGCGCCAGCAGCCAAGATTACGGGGGGACAGATACGCAGTATTTT. Translated: CASSQDYGGTDTQYF.

V gene TRBV3-1 (or the pseudogene TRBV3-2) combines with J gene TRBJ1-1; 9 bases line up with TRBD1. The CDR3 totals 13 residues. The junction had 3 bases not matched to a gene; V was cut back by 5 bases and J by 5 bases. Germline V gene data show CDR1 as LGHDT and CDR2 as YNNKEL (reference sequence). The CDR3 is CASSFGTGTEAFF. As DNA, the CDR3 is TGTGCCAGCAGCTTTGGGACAGGGACTGAAGCTTTCTTT.

The rearrangement uses TRBV7-8 and TRBJ1-3; no clear D. The CDR3 has 15 amino acids. The V gene lost 2 bases and the J gene lost 0 bases, with 8 bases spanning the gap. Per the germline V gene, CDR1 is SGHVS and CDR2 is FQNEAQ. The CDR3 is CASSLTVYSGNTIYF. The CDR3 DNA reads as TGTGCCAGCAGCTTAACAGTATACTCTGGAAACACCATATATTTT.

This rearrangement joins TRBV7-9 to TRBJ2-7; 10 nucleotides agree with TRBD2. The V segment lost 0 bases and the J segment 6 bases; nucleotides outside the gene matches: 5. The CDR3 sequence is 15 residues long. CDR1 and CDR2 (germline): SEHNR, FQNEAQ (reference sequence). The CDR3 DNA reads TGTGCCAGCAGCTTAGCAAGCGGGAGGGCCGGCGAGCAGTACTTC. Protein: CASSLASGRAGEQYF.

The V call is TRBV6-2 or TRBV6-3, the J call TRBJ2-1; TRBD2 matches 10 bases. V shed 6 bases and J 5 bases; nucleotides not matched to a gene: 7. Germline V gene lookup returns CDR1 MNHEY and CDR2 SVGEGT. The CDR3 contains 15 residues. CDR3 sequence reads: CASSQLAGTDNEQFF. For the CDR3, the DNA is TGTGCCAGCAGCCAACTAGCGGGGACCGACAATGAGCAGTTCTTC.

This sequence joins TRBV7-3 and TRBJ2-7, with 11 nucleotides matching TRBD1. J was trimmed by 4 bases and V by 2 bases; bases with no gene match: 4. The germline CDR1 and CDR2 sequences are SGHTA and FQGTGA. The CDR3 consists of 15 residues. DNA of the CDR3: TGTGCCAGCAGCTTAGGGACAGGGGGTGCATACGAGCAGTACTTC. It specifies CASSLGTGGAYEQYF.

The chain is built from TRBV11-2 and TRBJ2-3; no clear D gene. V lost 5 bases, J lost 4 bases, and 10 bases lay in between. The CDR3 consists of 13 residues. Germline loops: CDR1 SGHAT, CDR2 FQNNGV. CDR3 in DNA: TGTGCCAGCAGCCACCTACGAGCAGATACGCAGTATTTT. Translating it yields CASSHLRADTQYF.

DNA of the CDR3: TGTGCCAGCAGTCCCGAGGGGACTAGCGGGAGGGAGCAGTACTTC. Translating it yields CASSPEGTSGREQYF. The chain joins TRBV6-5 to TRBJ2-7; 15 bases fit TRBD2. This CDR3 has 15 amino acids. Unmatched junction bases numbered 6, after V lost 5 bases and J lost 7 bases. Germline loops: CDR1 MNHEY, CDR2 SVGAGI.

The chain combines TRBV12-3 or TRBV12-4 with TRBJ2-1; perhaps TRBD2 as D (6 bases). There are 13 residues in the CDR3. Trimming pared 6 bases from V and 5 bases from J, leaving 11 bases between. Written as DNA, the CDR3 is TGTGCCAGCAGCCGCGGGGACGACAATGAGCAGTTCTTC. Residues: CASSRGDDNEQFF.

This clone was seen a single time. The chain couples TRBV5-8 to TRBJ2-1; 12 bases are a match to TRBD2. This CDR3 has 18 residues. The germline V gene has CDR1 SGHTS and CDR2 YDEGEE. V lost 0 bases, J lost 2 bases, and 6 bases stayed unmatched. CDR3 in amino acids: CASSLAGTSGFPYNEQFF. DNA for the CDR3: TGTGCCAGCAGCTTGGCGGGGACTAGCGGGTTTCCCTACAATGAGCAGTTCTTC.